This T cell receptor (beta chain) is from a study of T cells in Graves' hyperthyroidism and ophthalmopathy. The CDR3 runs to 14 residues. V was trimmed by 0 bases and J by 11 bases, leaving 17 bases between them. Per the germline V gene, CDR1 is SGHNT and CDR2 is YYREEE (reference sequence). Amplification of TCR beta CDR3 regions used RNA as the template. Carried out on the TCR CDR3, a first-round RT-PCR used the HTBI primer set. TCRdb reprocessed the multiplex PCR reads via MiXCR and lists one record per CDR3 protein. The table has roughly 800,000 distinct CDR3 sequences, roughly 40% seen once. PBMCs came from 10 ml fresh peripheral blood.

Sequenced sample: blood. The chain couples TRBV5-4 to TRBJ1-1; D unclear. This TCR derives from a man aged 18 to 35 with Graves' hyperthyroidism. The CDR3 bases are TGTGCCAGCAGCTTGGAGTTTCAGGAGGTGAGGGCTTTCTTT. This encodes CASSLEFQEVRAFF.